This entry is about one T cell receptor (beta chain). Its antigen is not identified. The sample originates from a study of shared clonotypes between healthy human individuals. Study findings and constraints: Collection of samples was limited to blood; tissue repertoires likely differ.

CDR1 MNHEY and CDR2 SMNVEV come from the germline V gene (reference sequence). J lost 6 bases, V lost 3 bases, and 2 bases had no gene match. The CDR3 runs 12 residues. Every unsorted PBMC PCR replicate was loaded with around 0.3 ug DNA, approximately 30,000 T cell genomes. Sequencing on ten immunoSEQ deep assay plates was performed for unsorted PBMC DNA. The data were produced by immunoSEQ multiplex PCR, yet TCRdb's version contains in-frame clones alone and is incomplete. The profile shows about 560,000 clones, around 80% of them singletons. This receptor was obtained from a woman in her forties in good health. Some clones in this sample may be carry-over from other donors' samples. Sequencing was done on a sample of PBMCs. The gene calls are TRBV27 and TRBJ2-7; the match to TRBD2 covers 7 bases. The CDR3 region is CASSFSGREQYF. CDR3 bases: TGTGCCAGCAGTTTTAGCGGGCGCGAGCAGTACTTC.